The 32 T cell receptor beta chains listed next were all sequenced from one sample in a study of response to subunit inactivated influenza vaccine. One entry per CDR3 protein, called by TCRdb with MiXCR from the RT-PCR reads. The table has 500,000 to 650,000 distinct CDR3 sequences, 7.6% seen once; the top ten hold roughly 13%. The sequencing used PBMCs from blood, collected around 25 months after vaccination. These receptors came from a man between 45 and 75 years old who received an inactivated influenza vaccine.

This clonotype appeared a few times. The chain recombines TRBV4-2 with TRBJ2-3; D assignment may be TRBD1 or TRBD2 (5 bases each). Germline CDR1 reads LGHNA; CDR2 reads YNFKEQ. The CDR3 is made up of 15 amino acids. V was pared by 4 bases and J by 4 bases, with 15 bases between. CDR3 DNA sequence: TGTGCCAGCAGCCTGGGACGGGCAGTCCCAGATACGCAGTATTTT. This translates into CASSLGRAVPDTQYF.

This clonotype was observed a few times. This chain joins TRBV6-5 and TRBJ1-5; possible D gene TRBD1, 5 bases. Germline lookup yields CDR1 MNHEY and CDR2 SVGAGI. Trimming pared 2 bases from V and 3 bases from J, leaving 8 bases between. The CDR3 runs to 14 residues. CDR3 loop: CASSYGTLNQPQHF. The CDR3 DNA is TGTGCCAGCAGTTACGGGACCCTCAATCAGCCCCAGCATTTT.

This clonotype was recorded at least ten times. The chain carries TRBV5-1 and TRBJ2-1, with D perhaps matching TRBD1 or TRBD2 (5 bases each). V was pared by 0 bases and J by 9 bases, with 16 bases between. The CDR3 covers 15 residues. Germline V gene data show CDR1 as SGHRS and CDR2 as YFSETQ. The CDR3 DNA reads as TGCGCCAGCAGCTTGGAACCGGTGGGGACCAGTGAGCAGTTCTTC. As protein: CASSLEPVGTSEQFF.

This clonotype has at least ten counts. This chain links TRBV7-9 with TRBJ2-1; D possibly uses TRBD1 or TRBD2 (6 bases each). This CDR3 has 17 residues. CDR1 is SEHNR and CDR2 is FQNEAQ in the germline V gene (reference sequence). Trimming left V 5 bases short and J 0 bases short, with 17 bases between. The CDR3 DNA reads as TGTGCCAGCAGCCTCCTATCGGGGGCATCCTCCTACAATGAGCAGTTCTTC. Its protein product is CASSLLSGASSYNEQFF.

This clonotype was seen many times. The V and J genes are TRBV4-3 and TRBJ2-7; the D gene could be TRBD1 or TRBD2 (7 bases each). The V gene lost 0 bases and the J gene lost 7 bases, with 25 bases spanning the gap. CDR1 LGHNA and CDR2 YSLEER come from the germline V gene. The CDR3 length is 18 residues. CDR3 sequence: CASSQELGRGPYGGEQYF. CDR3 sequence (DNA): TGCGCCAGCAGCCAAGAGCTTGGGAGGGGGCCATACGGTGGAGAGCAGTACTTC.

In this sample, this clonotype turned up many times. The chain's CDR3 is CASSSSALYGYTF. The CDR3 DNA reads as TGTGCCAGCAGCTCTTCAGCCCTATATGGCTACACCTTC. The chain is built from TRBV11-2 and TRBJ1-2, with D uncertain. Germline loops: CDR1 SGHAT, CDR2 FQNNGV. The CDR3 length is 13 residues. Trimming shortened V by 4 bases and J by 5 bases, and 11 bases separated the two germline ends.

The chain recombines TRBV28 with TRBJ2-7, with TRBD2 matching over 8 bases. Germline trimming cut 3 bases from V and 3 bases from J; bases unmatched to any gene: 4. Per the germline V gene, CDR1 is MDHEN and CDR2 is SYDVKM. The CDR3 is made up of 14 amino acids. Written as DNA, the CDR3 is TGTGCCAGCAGTTTTGGACTAGCAGGCTACGAGCAGTACTTC. It specifies CASSFGLAGYEQYF.

There are a few counts of this clonotype. The chain employs TRBV18 and TRBJ2-2; D not certain. Germline CDR1 reads KGHSH; CDR2 reads LQKENI. The CDR3 runs to 13 residues. V lost 0 bases and J 3 bases, leaving 2 bases between the germline ends. The CDR3 nucleotides are TGTGCCAGCTCACCACCGTACACCGGGGAGCTGTTTTTT. Protein product: CASSPPYTGELFF.

Only a few counts were recorded for this clonotype. The chain is built from TRBV29-1 and TRBJ2-7, with TRBD1 matching 10 bases. The CDR3 is 13 amino acids. The V and J ends lost 6 bases and 6 bases, in that order; junction bases with no gene match: 8. The germline V gene encodes CDR1 SQVTM and CDR2 ANQGSEA. In nucleotides, the CDR3 is TGCAGCGTCTCCGGGACAGGGGACGGCGAGCAGTACTTC. This translates into CSVSGTGDGEQYF.

The chain links TRBV20-1 to TRBJ1-6; 8 nucleotides match TRBD1. The germline V gene encodes CDR1 DFQATT and CDR2 SNEGSKA (reference sequence). V shed 3 bases, J shed 7 bases, and the junction held 5 bases outside the gene matches. The CDR3 runs to 14 residues. The CDR3 nucleotides are TGCAGTGCTAGGCAGGGGACAGGCAATTCACCCCTCCACTTT. Its protein product is CSARQGTGNSPLHF.

This clonotype was counted only a few times. This rearrangement joins TRBV4-3 to TRBJ2-7, with TRBD1 matching 9 bases. The CDR3 spans 15 residues. Unmatched junction bases numbered 10, after V lost 4 bases and J lost 6 bases. CDR1 LGHNA and CDR2 YSLEER come from the germline V gene. CDR3 protein: CASSRGTGLIGEQYF. The DNA of the CDR3 is TGCGCCAGCAGCCGCGGGACAGGGCTTATCGGCGAGCAGTACTTC.

The sample holds a few counts of this clonotype. The V call is TRBV7-6, the J call TRBJ1-5; 7 bases match TRBD1. Germline trimming cut 7 bases from V and 0 bases from J; bases unmatched to any gene: 12. CDR1 SGHVS and CDR2 FNYEAQ come from the germline V gene. The CDR3 is 17 amino acids. DNA of the CDR3: TGTGCCAGCAACGAGGGGACAGAACTTTATAGCAATCAGCCCCAGCATTTT. Its protein is CASNEGTELYSNQPQHF.

The chain has TRBV28 and TRBJ1-5; D gene unclear. CDR3 length equals 15 residues. The germline gives CDR1 MDHEN, CDR2 SYDVKM. Trimming removed 6 bases at V and 3 bases at J, with 15 bases between. The CDR3 coding sequence is TGTGCCAGCAGAACCGGGATGAGGGACAATCAGCCCCAGCATTTT. This gives the protein CASRTGMRDNQPQHF.

This clonotype has a handful of counts. This sequence joins TRBV10-3 and TRBJ2-3; the D is unclear. Germline CDR1 is ENHRY and CDR2 is SYGVKD. CDR3 length: 18 residues. Trimming cost V 6 bases and J 1 base, with 23 bases left between them. CDR3: CAISEKTWRGWGTDTQYF. In DNA form, the CDR3 reads TGTGCCATCAGCGAGAAGACGTGGCGCGGATGGGGCACAGATACGCAGTATTTT.

This clonotype was counted only a few times. CDR3 amino acids: CASSRQGDNQPQHF. The CDR3 bases are TGTGCCAGCAGCAGACAGGGGGACAATCAGCCCCAGCATTTT. The V gene is TRBV3-1, the J gene TRBJ1-5, with TRBD1 matching 9 bases. This CDR3 contains 14 residues. Germline CDR1 LGHDT, CDR2 YNNKEL (reference sequence). Trimming at V came to 5 bases and at J to 3 bases, leaving 2 bases not matched to a gene.

A few counts support this clonotype. The V gene is TRBV19, the J gene TRBJ2-7; 9 nucleotides match TRBD1. V shed 5 bases, J shed 3 bases, and the junction held 5 bases outside the gene matches. The CDR3 extends over 14 amino acids. The V gene's germline CDR1 is LNHDA and CDR2 SQIVND (reference sequence). The CDR3 region has the DNA TGTGCCAGTAGTCCGGGACAGGGCCTCTACGAGCAGTACTTC. Residues: CASSPGQGLYEQYF.

This chain joins TRBV7-8 and TRBJ2-1; 10 bases are a match to TRBD2. This CDR3 has 16 amino acids. V was pared by 5 bases and J by 6 bases, with 10 bases of the junction left unmatched. From germline, CDR1 is SGHVS and CDR2 FQNEAQ. In nucleotides, the CDR3 is TGTGCCAGCAGCCCGTGGTCTAGCGGGGGTGCCAATGAGCAGTTCTTC. Residues: CASSPWSSGGANEQFF.

This clonotype was seen at least ten times. V gene TRBV21-1 combines with J gene TRBJ2-1; the D segment call TRBD2 is taken from the table without a DNA check. TRBV21-1 counts as a pseudogene. The CDR3 totals 16 residues. CDR3 in DNA: TGTGCCAGCAGCAAAGCCCGGCCCAGCTCCTACAATGAGCAGTTCTTC. Translated, it gives CASSKARPSSYNEQFF.

The rearrangement links TRBV5-6 to TRBJ2-4; a possible D gene is TRBD2 (7 bases). V was trimmed by 3 bases and J by 7 bases, leaving 11 bases between them. The CDR3 loop spans 13 amino acids. The V gene's germline CDR1 is SGHDT and CDR2 YYEEEE. The CDR3 sequence is CASSWGGRNIQYF. The CDR3 region has the DNA TGTGCCAGCAGCTGGGGGGGCAGGAACATTCAGTACTTC.

This clonotype has a count of ten or more. The rearrangement joins TRBV5-1 to TRBJ2-3; D perhaps matches TRBD1 (6 bases). V was shortened by 0 bases and J by 2 bases, with 10 bases between the two germline ends. From germline, CDR1 is SGHRS and CDR2 YFSETQ. The CDR3 totals 15 residues. The CDR3 protein is CASSLEQGHTDTQYF. The CDR3 nucleotides read TGCGCCAGCAGCTTGGAACAGGGCCACACAGATACGCAGTATTTT.

CDR3 residues: CASSSTPAAGTEAFF. The CDR3 DNA reads as TGTGCCAGCAGCTCTACTCCGGCGGCGGGGACTGAAGCTTTCTTT. The chain has TRBV11-2 and TRBJ1-1; D is uncertain. This CDR3 is 15 amino acids long. Germline V gene lookup returns CDR1 SGHAT and CDR2 FQNNGV. Trimming took off 4 bases at V and 5 bases at J, with 17 bases between the two ends.

Ten or more counts support this clonotype. The chain uses TRBV5-6 and TRBJ2-2; D gene unclear. Germline CDR1 and CDR2: SGHDT and YYEEEE. V was pared by 4 bases and J by 4 bases, with 14 bases between. The CDR3 has 15 amino acids. The CDR3 DNA reads as TGTGCCAGCAGCCTCCGACATTCGAGCACCGGGGAGCTGTTTTTT. Its translation: CASSLRHSSTGELFF.

J is TRBJ2-3 and V is TRBV7-2, with D hard to call. The V and J ends lost 4 bases and 3 bases respectively, with 11 bases between them. The CDR3 spans 14 residues. Germline CDR1 is SGHTA and CDR2 is FQGNSA. The DNA of the CDR3 is TGTGCCAGCAGCTACCTACAAAGAACAGATACGCAGTATTTT. Residues: CASSYLQRTDTQYF.

This clonotype has a count of ten or more. The chain links TRBV20-1 to TRBJ2-1; no reliable D call. V gave up 0 bases and J gave up 0 bases, with 12 bases separating them. Germline V gives CDR1 DFQATT, CDR2 SNEGSKA (reference sequence). This CDR3 has 16 residues. In DNA, the CDR3 is TGCAGTGCTAGAGACTACCTAAGGAGCTCCTACAATGAGCAGTTCTTC. Translation gives CSARDYLRSSYNEQFF.

This chain uses TRBV28 with TRBJ1-2, with D unresolved. CDR3 length equals 14 residues. V lost 5 bases and J lost 4, with 14 bases in between. In germline, CDR1 is MDHEN, CDR2 SYDVKM. CDR3 in DNA: TGTGCCAGCAGTGTGAGGTTGTTTGCCTATGGCTACACCTTC. It yields the protein CASSVRLFAYGYTF.

In this sample, this clonotype turned up many times. The genes are TRBV6-1 and TRBJ1-4; D may be TRBD1 (6 bases). CDR1 is MNHNS and CDR2 is SASEGT in the germline V gene. The V end was cut by 6 bases, the J end by 1 base, with 9 bases between. The CDR3 totals 14 residues. This CDR3 reads CASRSGVTNEKLFF. CDR3 in DNA: TGTGCCAGCAGATCAGGGGTAACTAATGAAAAACTGTTTTTT.

This clonotype was seen repeatedly, ten times or more. The chain employs TRBV7-2 and TRBJ2-5, with D hard to call. The CDR3 extends over 13 amino acids. V lost 9 bases to trimming and J lost 5 bases, with 16 bases between them. Germline V gene lookup returns CDR1 SGHTA and CDR2 FQGNSA. For the CDR3, the DNA is TGTGCCAGTAGTCCGCGAGCCGGTGAGACCCAGTACTTC. Protein: CASSPRAGETQYF.

The table lists this clonotype with many counts. The chain carries TRBV4-3 and TRBJ2-7; 13 bases are shared with TRBD2. Germline trimming cut 3 bases from V and 4 bases from J; bases unmatched to any gene: 9. The CDR3 sequence is 17 residues long. Germline V lookup: CDR1 LGHNA, CDR2 YSLEER. This chain's CDR3 is CASSHLTSGRARYEQYF. In DNA, the CDR3 is TGCGCCAGCAGCCATCTCACTAGCGGGAGGGCCAGGTACGAGCAGTACTTC.

There are many counts of this clonotype. The chain uses TRBV19 and TRBJ1-5; no definite D call. Trimming removed 3 bases at V and 2 bases at J, with 8 bases between. The CDR3 has 14 amino acids. Looked up from germline, CDR1 is LNHDA and CDR2 is SQIVND (reference sequence). Written as DNA, the CDR3 is TGTGCCAGTAGTATGACTTCTGGCAATCAGCCCCAGCATTTT. Translation: CASSMTSGNQPQHF.

The chain uses TRBV6-5 and TRBJ1-4; no firm D call. Looked up from germline, CDR1 is MNHEY and CDR2 is SVGAGI. The CDR3 has 15 amino acids. The V gene lost 1 base and the J gene lost 4 bases, with 10 bases spanning the gap. CDR3 loop: CASSYLAGRNEKLFF. DNA for the CDR3: TGTGCCAGCAGTTACTTGGCAGGTCGTAATGAAAAACTGTTTTTT.

The chain carries TRBV7-6 and TRBJ2-7; D is unresolved. The ends were cut back, 4 bases at V and 3 bases at J, with 16 bases in the middle. CDR1 is SGHVS and CDR2 is FNYEAQ in the germline V gene. This CDR3 comprises 15 residues. CDR3: CASSSEDGPHYEQYF. The CDR3 DNA is TGTGCCAGCAGCTCTGAGGACGGGCCCCACTACGAGCAGTACTTC.

The table lists this clonotype with many counts. This sequence joins TRBV4-3 and TRBJ2-7, with TRBD1 as a possible D gene (6 bases). Germline V gene sequence: CDR1 LGHNA, CDR2 YSLEER. V lost 0 bases, J lost 0 bases, and 12 bases lay in between. The CDR3 has 16 residues. The CDR3 protein is CASSQEWGTRSYEQYF. CDR3 DNA sequence: TGCGCCAGCAGCCAAGAGTGGGGGACACGCTCCTACGAGCAGTACTTC.